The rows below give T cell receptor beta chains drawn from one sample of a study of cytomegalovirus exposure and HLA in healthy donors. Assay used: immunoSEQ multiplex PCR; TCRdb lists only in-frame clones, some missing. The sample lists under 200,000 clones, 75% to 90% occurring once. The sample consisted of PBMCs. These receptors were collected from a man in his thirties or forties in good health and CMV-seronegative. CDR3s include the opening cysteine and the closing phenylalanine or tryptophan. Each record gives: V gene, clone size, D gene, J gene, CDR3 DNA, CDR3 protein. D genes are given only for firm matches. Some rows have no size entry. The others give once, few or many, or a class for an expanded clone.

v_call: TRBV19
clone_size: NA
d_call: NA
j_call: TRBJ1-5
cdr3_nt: TGTGCCAGTAGTATAGGGGAGGGGGGCTCTCTTTTCCCTAATCAGCCCCAGCATTTT
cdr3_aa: CASSIGEGGSLFPNQPQHF

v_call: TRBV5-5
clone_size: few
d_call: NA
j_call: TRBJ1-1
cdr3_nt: TGTGCCAGCAGCTACCCTAGGGGTTCTGAAGCTTTCTTT
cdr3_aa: CASSYPRGSEAFF

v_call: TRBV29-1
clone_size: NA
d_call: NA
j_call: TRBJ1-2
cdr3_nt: TGCAGCGTAATTTCGGGATACTCGGAGAACTATGGCTACACCTTC
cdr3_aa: CSVISGYSENYGYTF

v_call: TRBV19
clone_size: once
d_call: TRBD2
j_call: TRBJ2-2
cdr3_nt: TGTGCCAGTAGGCTAGCGGTAAACACCGGGGAGCTGTTTTTT
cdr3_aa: CASRLAVNTGELFF

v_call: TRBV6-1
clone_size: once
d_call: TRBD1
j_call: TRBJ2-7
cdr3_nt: TGTGCCAGCAGGGTAGGACAGGGTGCGAACTACGAGCAGTACTTC
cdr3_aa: CASRVGQGANYEQYF

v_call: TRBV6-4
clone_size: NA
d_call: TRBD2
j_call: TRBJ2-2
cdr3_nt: TGTGCCAGCAGTGAAAAATTAGCGGGGGTTCTTGTCGGCTCCGGGGAGCTGTTTTTT
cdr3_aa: CASSEKLAGVLVGSGELFF

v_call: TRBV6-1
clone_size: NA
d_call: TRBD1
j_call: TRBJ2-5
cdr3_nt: TGTGCCAGCCGCAGGGGGCGAGAGGAGACCCAGTACTTC
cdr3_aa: CASRRGREETQYF

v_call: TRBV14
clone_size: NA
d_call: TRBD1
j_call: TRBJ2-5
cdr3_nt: TGTGCCAGCAGCCAAGATCTGACAGGGTGGGAGACCCAGTACTTC
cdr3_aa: CASSQDLTGWETQYF

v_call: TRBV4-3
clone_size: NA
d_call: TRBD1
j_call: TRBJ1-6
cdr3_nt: TGCGCCAACAGCCAAGGGACAGGGGGCGATTCACCCCTCCACTTT
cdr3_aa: CANSQGTGGDSPLHF

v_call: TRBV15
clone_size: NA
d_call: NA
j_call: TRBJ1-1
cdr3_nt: TGTGCCACCAGCAGAGATTTCGGTCCCCGGGGGAACACTGAAGCTTTCTTT
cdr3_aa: CATSRDFGPRGNTEAFF

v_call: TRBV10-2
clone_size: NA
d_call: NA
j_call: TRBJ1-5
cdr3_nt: TGCGCCAGCAGTTCCGGACTCAGATCAGGGCCCCAGCATTTT
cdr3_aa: CASSSGLRSGPQHF

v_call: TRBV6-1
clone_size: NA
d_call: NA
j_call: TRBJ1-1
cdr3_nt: TGTGCCAGCTCTCTTCTGAGGGCCATGAACACTGAAGCTTTCTTT
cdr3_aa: CASSLLRAMNTEAFF

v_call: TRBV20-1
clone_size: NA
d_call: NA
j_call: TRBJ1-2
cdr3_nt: TGCAGTGCTGATTCGGAGTATGGCTACACCTTC
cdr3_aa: CSADSEYGYTF

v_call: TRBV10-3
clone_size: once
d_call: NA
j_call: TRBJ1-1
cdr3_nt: TGTGCCATCAGTGATGGGACTGAAACTTTCTTT
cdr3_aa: CAISDGTETFF

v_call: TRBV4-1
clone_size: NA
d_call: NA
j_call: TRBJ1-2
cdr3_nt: TGCGCCAGCAGCCAAGTGGGGGCCTATGGCTACACCTTC
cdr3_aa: CASSQVGAYGYTF

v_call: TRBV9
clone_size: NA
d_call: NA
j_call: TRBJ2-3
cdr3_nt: TGTGCCAGCAGCGTAGGGGCAGGGAGGCCCACAGATACGCAGTATTTT
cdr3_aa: CASSVGAGRPTDTQYF

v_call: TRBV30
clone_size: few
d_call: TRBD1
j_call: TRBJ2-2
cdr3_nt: TGTGCCTTTTTCAAGGGGACAGGGGGCACCGGGGAGCTGTTTTTT
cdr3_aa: CAFFKGTGGTGELFF

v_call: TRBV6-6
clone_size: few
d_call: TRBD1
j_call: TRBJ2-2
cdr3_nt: TGTGCCAGCAGGGGACAGCTCACCGGGGAGCTGTTTTTT
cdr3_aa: CASRGQLTGELFF

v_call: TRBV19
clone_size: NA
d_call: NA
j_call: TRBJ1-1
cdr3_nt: TGTGCCAGTAGTATAGAGATCCAGGCGAACACTGAAGCTTTCTTT
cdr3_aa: CASSIEIQANTEAFF

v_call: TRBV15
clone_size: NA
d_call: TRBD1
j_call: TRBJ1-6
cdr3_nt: TGTGCCACCAGCAGAGATCTGGACAGGGGCAATTCACCCCTCCACTTT
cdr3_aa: CATSRDLDRGNSPLHF